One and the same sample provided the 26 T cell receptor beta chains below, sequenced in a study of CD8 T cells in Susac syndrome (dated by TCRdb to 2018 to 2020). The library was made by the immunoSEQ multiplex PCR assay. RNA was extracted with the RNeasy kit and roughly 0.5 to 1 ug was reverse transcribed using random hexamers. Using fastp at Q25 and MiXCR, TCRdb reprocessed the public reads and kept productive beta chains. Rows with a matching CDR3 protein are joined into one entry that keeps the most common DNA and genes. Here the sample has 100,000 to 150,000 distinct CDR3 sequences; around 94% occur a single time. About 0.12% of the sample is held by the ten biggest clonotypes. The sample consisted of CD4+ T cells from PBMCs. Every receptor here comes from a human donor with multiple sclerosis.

The CDR3 region has the DNA TGCAGTGCTAAGCGGGAGAATGTGGGTGAGCAGTTCTTC. Translating it yields CSAKRENVGEQFF. This sequence joins TRBV20-1 and TRBJ2-1; TRBD2 matches at 8 bases. CDR1 is DFQATT and CDR2 is SNEGSKA in the germline V gene (reference sequence). V trimming: 4 bases; J trimming: 9 bases; junction bases outside the gene matches: 8. The CDR3 loop spans 13 amino acids.

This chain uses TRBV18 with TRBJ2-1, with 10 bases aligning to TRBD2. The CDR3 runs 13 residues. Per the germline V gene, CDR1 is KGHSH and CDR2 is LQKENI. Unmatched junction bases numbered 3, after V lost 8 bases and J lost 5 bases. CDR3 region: CASGLAVHNEQFF. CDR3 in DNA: TGTGCCAGCGGACTAGCGGTCCACAATGAGCAGTTCTTC.

Here the CDR3 reads CATSRDRGFSGNTIYF. The CDR3 bases are TGTGCCACCAGCAGAGATAGGGGCTTCTCTGGAAACACCATATATTTT. V usage is TRBV15 and J usage is TRBJ1-3; a possible D gene is TRBD1 (5 bases). The germline V and J ends were trimmed by 0 bases and 0 bases, with 9 bases remaining between them. Germline values: CDR1 LNHNV, CDR2 YYDKDF (reference sequence). This CDR3 is 16 amino acids long.

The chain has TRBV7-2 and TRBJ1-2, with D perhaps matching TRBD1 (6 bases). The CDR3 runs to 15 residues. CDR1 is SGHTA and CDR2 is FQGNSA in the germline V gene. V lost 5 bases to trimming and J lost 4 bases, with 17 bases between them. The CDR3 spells CASSRGTRGSYGYTF. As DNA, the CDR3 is TGTGCCAGCAGCCGAGGGACACGTGGGAGCTATGGCTACACCTTC.

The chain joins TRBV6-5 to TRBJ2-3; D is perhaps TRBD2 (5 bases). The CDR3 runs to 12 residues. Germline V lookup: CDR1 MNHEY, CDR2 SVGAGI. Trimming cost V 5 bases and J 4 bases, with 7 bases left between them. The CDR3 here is CASSPAADTQYF. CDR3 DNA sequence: TGTGCCAGCAGTCCAGCGGCAGATACGCAGTATTTT.

In DNA form, the CDR3 reads TGCGCCAGCAGCTTGGAGGGGGGCGAGGTTGCTGAAGCTTTCTTT. This gives the protein CASSLEGGEVAEAFF. The chain joins TRBV5-1 to TRBJ1-1, with D possibly TRBD1 on 6 matching bases. The CDR3 extends over 15 amino acids. Trimming shortened V by 0 bases and J by 6 bases, and 15 bases separated the two germline ends. CDR1 is SGHRS and CDR2 is YFSETQ in the germline V gene.

CDR3 loop: CASSEPSRGERKAGELFF. CDR3 DNA: TGTGCCAGCAGTGAACCGTCCCGCGGGGAAAGGAAGGCCGGGGAGCTGTTTTTT. The chain has TRBV2 and TRBJ2-2, with D maybe TRBD2 (6 bases). This CDR3 contains 18 residues. The V end lost 2 bases, the J end lost 6 bases, and 22 bases lay between the germline ends. Germline CDR1 and CDR2: SNHLY and FYNNEI.

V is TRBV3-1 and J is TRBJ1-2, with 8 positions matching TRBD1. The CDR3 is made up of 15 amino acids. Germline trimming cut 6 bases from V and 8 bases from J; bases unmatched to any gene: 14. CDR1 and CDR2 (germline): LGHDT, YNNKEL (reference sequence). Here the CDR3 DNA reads TGTGCCAGCAGACCCTCCTCGGACAGGGTTGGAGGCTACACCTTC. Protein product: CASRPSSDRVGGYTF.

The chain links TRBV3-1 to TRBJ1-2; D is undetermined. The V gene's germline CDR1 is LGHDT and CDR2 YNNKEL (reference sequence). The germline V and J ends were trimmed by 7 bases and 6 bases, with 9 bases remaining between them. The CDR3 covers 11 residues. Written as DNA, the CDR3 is TGTGCCAGCAAGAACACTCATGGCTACACCTTC. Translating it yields CASKNTHGYTF.

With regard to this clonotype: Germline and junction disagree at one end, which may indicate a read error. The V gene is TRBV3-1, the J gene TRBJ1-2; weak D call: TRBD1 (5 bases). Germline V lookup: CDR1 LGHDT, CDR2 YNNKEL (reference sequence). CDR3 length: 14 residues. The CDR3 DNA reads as TGTACCAGCAGCCCCCGAGGGAGGGACCATGGCTACACCTTC. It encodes CTSSPRGRDHGYTF.

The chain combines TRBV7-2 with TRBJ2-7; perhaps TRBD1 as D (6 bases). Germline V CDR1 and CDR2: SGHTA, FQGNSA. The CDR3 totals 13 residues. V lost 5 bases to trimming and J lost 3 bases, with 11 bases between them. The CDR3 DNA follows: TGTGCCAGCAGCCGGGGACACATCTACGAGCAGTACTTC. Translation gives CASSRGHIYEQYF. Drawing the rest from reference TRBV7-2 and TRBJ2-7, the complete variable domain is GAGVSQSPSNKVTEKGKDVELRCDPISGHTALYWYRQSLGQGLEFLIYFQGNSAPDKSGLPSDRFSAERTGGSVSTLTIQRTQQEDSAVYLCASSRGHIYEQYFGPGTRLTVT.

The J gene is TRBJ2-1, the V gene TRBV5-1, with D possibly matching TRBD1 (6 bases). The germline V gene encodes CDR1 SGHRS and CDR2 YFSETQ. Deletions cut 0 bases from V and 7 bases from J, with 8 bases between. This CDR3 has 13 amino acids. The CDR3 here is CASSLERGNEQFF. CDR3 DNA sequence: TGCGCCAGCAGCTTGGAAAGGGGGAATGAGCAGTTCTTC.

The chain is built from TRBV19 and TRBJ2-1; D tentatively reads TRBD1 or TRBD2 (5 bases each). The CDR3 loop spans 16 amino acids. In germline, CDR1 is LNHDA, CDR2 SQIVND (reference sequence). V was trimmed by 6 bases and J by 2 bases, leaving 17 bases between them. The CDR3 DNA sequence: TGTGCCAGTAGCCCCCTGGGGCAGGGAGCCTACAATGAGCAGTTCTTC. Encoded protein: CASSPLGQGAYNEQFF. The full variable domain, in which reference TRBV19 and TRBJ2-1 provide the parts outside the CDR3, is DGGITQSPKYLFRKEGQNVTLSCEQNLNHDAMYWYRQDPGQGLRLIYYSQIVNDFQKGDIAEGYSVSREKKESFPLTVTSAQKNPTAFYLCASSPLGQGAYNEQFFGPGTRLTVL.

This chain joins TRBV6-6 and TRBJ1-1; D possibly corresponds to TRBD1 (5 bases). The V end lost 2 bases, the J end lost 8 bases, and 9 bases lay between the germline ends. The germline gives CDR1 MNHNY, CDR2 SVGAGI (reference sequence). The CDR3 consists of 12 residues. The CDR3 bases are TGTGCCAGCAGTTACCTGACAGAGGAAGCTTTCTTT. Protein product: CASSYLTEEAFF.

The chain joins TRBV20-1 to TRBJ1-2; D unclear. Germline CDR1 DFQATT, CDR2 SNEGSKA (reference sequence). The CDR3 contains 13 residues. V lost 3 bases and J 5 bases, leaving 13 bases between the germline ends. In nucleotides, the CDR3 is TGCAGTGCTAGGGAATCAGCGACTTATGGCTACACCTTC. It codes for CSARESATYGYTF.

This chain's CDR3 is CASSHTSLPGANTEAFF. DNA for the CDR3: TGTGCCAGCAGTCATACCTCTCTTCCAGGGGCGAACACTGAAGCTTTCTTT. V usage is TRBV7-9 and J usage is TRBJ1-1, with D possibly matching TRBD1 (6 bases). There are 17 residues in the CDR3. Germline CDR1 reads SEHNR; CDR2 reads FQNEAQ (reference sequence). The germline V and J ends were trimmed by 6 bases and 1 base, with 21 bases remaining between them.

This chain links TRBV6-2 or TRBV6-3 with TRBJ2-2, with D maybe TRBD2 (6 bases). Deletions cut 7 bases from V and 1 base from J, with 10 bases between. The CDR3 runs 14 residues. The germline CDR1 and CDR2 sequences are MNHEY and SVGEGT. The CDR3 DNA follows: TGTGCCAGCAAAAGAGCGGGGAACACCGGGGAGCTGTTTTTT. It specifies CASKRAGNTGELFF.

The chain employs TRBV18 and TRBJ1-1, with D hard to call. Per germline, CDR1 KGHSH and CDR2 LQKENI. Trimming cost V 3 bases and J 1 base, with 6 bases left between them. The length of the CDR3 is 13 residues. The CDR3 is CASSPSSNTEAFF. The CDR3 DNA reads TGTGCCAGCTCACCCTCTTCGAACACTGAAGCTTTCTTT.

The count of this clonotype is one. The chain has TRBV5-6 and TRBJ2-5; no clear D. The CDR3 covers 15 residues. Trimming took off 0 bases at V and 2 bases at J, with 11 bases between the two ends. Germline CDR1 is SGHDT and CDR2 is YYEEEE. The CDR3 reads CASSLVGGKQETQYF. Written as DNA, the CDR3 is TGTGCCAGCAGCTTGGTAGGCGGAAAGCAAGAGACCCAGTACTTC.

CDR3 region: CASGRLGGGNEKLFF. In nucleotides, the CDR3 is TGTGCCAGCGGAAGACTGGGAGGGGGTAATGAAAAACTGTTTTTT. The chain has TRBV6-5 and TRBJ1-4; D might be TRBD1 (6 bases). Per germline, CDR1 MNHEY and CDR2 SVGAGI. The CDR3 consists of 15 residues. Between the trimmed V and J ends, which lost 8 bases and 4 bases, there was a span of 17 bases.

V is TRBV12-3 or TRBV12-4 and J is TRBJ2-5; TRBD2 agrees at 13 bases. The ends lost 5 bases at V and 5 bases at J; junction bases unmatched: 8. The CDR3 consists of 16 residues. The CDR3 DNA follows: TGTGCCAGCAGTCCCTCCGGACTAGCGGGAGTCGAGACCCAGTACTTC. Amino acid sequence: CASSPSGLAGVETQYF.

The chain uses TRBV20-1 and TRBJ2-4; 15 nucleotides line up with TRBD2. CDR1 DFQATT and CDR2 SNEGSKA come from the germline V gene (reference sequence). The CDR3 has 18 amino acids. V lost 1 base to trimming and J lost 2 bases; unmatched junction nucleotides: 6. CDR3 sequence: CSARGTSGREWTKNIQYF. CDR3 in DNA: TGCAGTGCTAGAGGGACTAGCGGGAGGGAATGGACCAAAAACATTCAGTACTTC.

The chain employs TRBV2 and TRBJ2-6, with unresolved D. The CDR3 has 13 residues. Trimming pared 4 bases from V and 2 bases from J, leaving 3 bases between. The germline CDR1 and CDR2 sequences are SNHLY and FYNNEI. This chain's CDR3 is CASSGPGANVLTF. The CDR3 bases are TGTGCCAGCAGTGGGCCTGGGGCCAACGTCCTGACTTTC. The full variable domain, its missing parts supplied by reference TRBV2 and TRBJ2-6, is EPEVTQTPSHQVTQMGQEVILRCVPISNHLYFYWYRQILGQKVEFLVSFYNNEISEKSEIFDDQFSVERPDGSNFTLKIRSTKLEDSAMYFCASSGPGANVLTFGAGSRLTVL.

CDR3 coding DNA: TGTGCCAGCAGCCTCTCTAGCTCCGGGACTAGAGTTGGTGAGCAGTACTTC. Translated: CASSLSSSGTRVGEQYF. The chain links TRBV7-8 to TRBJ2-7; 8 nucleotides line up with TRBD2. The length of the CDR3 is 17 residues. V lost 5 bases, J lost 7 bases, and 19 bases stayed unmatched. Germline V gene sequence: CDR1 SGHVS, CDR2 FQNEAQ.

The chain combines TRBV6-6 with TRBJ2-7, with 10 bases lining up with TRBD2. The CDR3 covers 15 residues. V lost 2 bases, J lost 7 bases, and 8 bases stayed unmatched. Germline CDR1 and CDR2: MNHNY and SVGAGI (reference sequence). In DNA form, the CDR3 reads TGTGCCAGCAGTTACAGCGGGAGGGTAATGGGGGAGCAGTACTTC. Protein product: CASSYSGRVMGEQYF.

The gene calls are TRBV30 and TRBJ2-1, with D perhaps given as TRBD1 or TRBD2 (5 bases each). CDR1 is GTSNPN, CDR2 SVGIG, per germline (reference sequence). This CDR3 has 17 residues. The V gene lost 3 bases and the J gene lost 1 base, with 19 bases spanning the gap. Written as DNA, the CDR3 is TGTGCCTGGAGCGGGACCCACCGCCGATTATCCTACAATGAGCAGTTCTTC. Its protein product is CAWSGTHRRLSYNEQFF. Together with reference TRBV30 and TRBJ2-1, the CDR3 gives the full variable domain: SQTIHQWPATLVQPVGSPLSLECTVEGTSNPNLYWYRQAAGRGLQLLFYSVGIGQISSEVPQNLSASRPQDRQFILSSKKLLLSDSGFYLCAWSGTHRRLSYNEQFFGPGTRLTVL.